Below, 14 T cell receptor beta chains from the same sample are listed, as sequenced in a study of control samples from healthy donors and cancer patients. Some clones are missing from TCRdb's copy, which holds only in-frame ones; the method was immunoSEQ multiplex PCR. The data show about 75,000 clones, approximately 94% seen once. The sequenced sample consisted of blood. These receptors came from a woman in her thirties or forties in good health.

CDR3 nucleotide sequence: TGTGCCAGCAGTGATACCCAGGGTTCACCCCTCCACTTT. It translates to CASSDTQGSPLHF. J is TRBJ1-6 and V is TRBV25-1; D may be TRBD1 (5 bases). The CDR3 is 13 residues long. Looked up from germline, CDR1 is MGHDK and CDR2 is SYGVNS. Trimming cost V 3 bases and J 9 bases, with 9 bases left between them. The full variable domain, its missing parts supplied by reference TRBV25-1 and TRBJ1-6, is EADIYQTPRYLVIGTGKKITLECSQTMGHDKMYWYQQDPGMELHLIHYSYGVNSTEKGDLSSESTVSRIRTEHFPLTLESARPSHTSQYLCASSDTQGSPLHFGNGTRLTVT.

The DNA of the CDR3 is TGTGCTTGGGGGACAGGGACCTACGAGCAGTACTTC. Protein: CAWGTGTYEQYF. This sequence joins TRBV2 and TRBJ2-7, with 9 bases identical to TRBD1. CDR1 SNHLY and CDR2 FYNNEI come from the germline V gene. This CDR3 is built from 12 residues.

The chain joins TRBV7-2 to TRBJ1-2, with 9 bases fitting TRBD1. The V gene's germline CDR1 is SGHTA and CDR2 FQGNSA. The trim removed 5 bases at V and 4 bases at J, leaving 2 bases unmatched. The CDR3 length is 13 residues. The CDR3 loop is CASSAGQGYGYTF. Written as DNA, the CDR3 is TGTGCCAGCAGCGCGGGACAGGGCTATGGCTACACCTTC.

The chain employs TRBV18 and TRBJ1-4; D is undetermined. Germline CDR1 reads KGHSH; CDR2 reads LQKENI. The CDR3 has 14 residues. Trimming stripped 1 base from V and 1 base from J, with 4 bases between. The CDR3 protein is CASSPRVTNEKLFF. CDR3 coding DNA: TGTGCCAGCTCACCACGCGTAACTAATGAAAAACTGTTTTTT.

The J gene is TRBJ1-5, the V gene TRBV25-1; no clear D. Trimming pared 5 bases from V and 6 bases from J, leaving 11 bases between. Looked up from germline, CDR1 is MGHDK and CDR2 is SYGVNS. The CDR3 is 13 residues long. CDR3 nucleotides: TGTGCCAGCAGTACAGAACGGGGTCAGCCCCAGCATTTT. It specifies CASSTERGQPQHF.

V is TRBV27 and J is TRBJ1-2, with no clear D. V lost 8 bases and J lost 8, with 15 bases in between. The CDR3 has 12 residues. From germline, CDR1 is MNHEY and CDR2 SMNVEV (reference sequence). The CDR3 DNA sequence: TGTGCCAGCTCCTCCCCCTGGCAAGGCTACACCTTC. Protein product: CASSSPWQGYTF.

J is TRBJ1-2 and V is TRBV18, with 8 positions matching TRBD1. The CDR3 is made up of 14 amino acids. V lost 6 bases, J lost 4 bases, and 7 bases stayed unmatched. Looked up from germline, CDR1 is KGHSH and CDR2 is LQKENI. The CDR3 spells CASSEGTGSYGYTF. CDR3 nucleotides: TGTGCCAGCTCGGAGGGGACAGGATCCTATGGCTACACCTTC. The variable domain in full, completed from reference TRBV18 and TRBJ1-2, reads NAGVMQNPRHLVRRRGQEARLRCSPMKGHSHVYWYRQLPEEGLKFMVYLQKENIIDESGMPKERFSAEFPKEGPSILRIQQVVRGDSAAYFCASSEGTGSYGYTFGSGTRLTVV.

V is TRBV27 and J is TRBJ1-3; no reliable D call. CDR1 is MNHEY and CDR2 is SMNVEV in the germline V gene (reference sequence). The CDR3 spans 16 residues. The germline V and J ends were trimmed by 0 bases and 0 bases, with 9 bases remaining between them. Here the CDR3 reads CASSLSSYNSGNTIYF. The CDR3 bases are TGTGCCAGCAGTTTATCGAGCTACAACTCTGGAAACACCATATATTTT.

This chain connects TRBV19 to TRBJ2-7; either TRBD1 or TRBD2 may fit D (5 bases each). Trimming stripped 3 bases from V and 3 bases from J, with 15 bases between. The CDR3 runs to 15 residues. Germline V CDR1 and CDR2: LNHDA, SQIVND (reference sequence). The CDR3 sequence is CASSIGTRGYYEQYF. DNA of the CDR3: TGTGCCAGTAGTATCGGAACGAGGGGCTACTACGAGCAGTACTTC.

J is TRBJ2-7 and V is TRBV5-1; TRBD1 matches at 7 bases. Germline lookup yields CDR1 SGHRS and CDR2 YFSETQ. CDR3 length: 13 residues. V lost 4 bases, J lost 0 bases, and 1 base stayed unmatched. The CDR3 DNA is TGCGCCAGCAGCAGACAGGGCTCCTACGAGCAGTACTTC. It is translated as CASSRQGSYEQYF.

The J gene is TRBJ1-2, the V gene TRBV10-1; 12 nucleotides agree with TRBD1. The CDR3 sequence is 16 residues long. Trimming removed 5 bases from V and 2 bases from J; junction bases left unmatched: 6. Germline V gives CDR1 WNHNN, CDR2 SYGVQD (reference sequence). CDR3 nucleotide sequence: TGCGCCAGCAGTAGGGACAGGGGGCATTCGAACTATGGCTACACCTTC. It specifies CASSRDRGHSNYGYTF.

The chain is built from TRBV4-3 and TRBJ2-3; 8 bases agree with TRBD2. Germline CDR1 is LGHNA and CDR2 is YSLEER. CDR3 length equals 17 residues. The V segment lost 0 bases and the J segment 2 bases; nucleotides outside the gene matches: 7. CDR3 nucleotides: TGCGCCAGCAGCCAAGATCAGGCTAGCGGGTACACAGATACGCAGTATTTT. Amino acids: CASSQDQASGYTDTQYF.

CDR3 sequence: CASSFEGGQPQHF. In DNA, the CDR3 is TGTGCCAGCAGTTTCGAGGGAGGCCAGCCCCAGCATTTT. This chain links TRBV12-3 or TRBV12-4 with TRBJ1-5; D unclear. Trimming removed 3 bases from V and 7 bases from J, with 10 bases in between. CDR3 length equals 13 residues.

V and J are TRBV4-2 and TRBJ2-6; no firm D call. The CDR3 length is 17 residues. From germline, CDR1 is LGHNA and CDR2 YNFKEQ. V shed 0 bases and J shed 0 bases, with 9 bases lying between them. The CDR3 region has the DNA TGTGCCAGCAGCCAAGAAGTAACGGGCTCTGGGGCCAACGTCCTGACTTTC. It translates to CASSQEVTGSGANVLTF.